The present T cell receptor beta chain was sequenced within a study of blood T cells in healthy people across ages. The CDR3 has 15 amino acids. Germline values: CDR1 SGHKS, CDR2 YYEKEE (reference sequence). Unmatched junction bases numbered 12, after V lost 1 base and J lost 8 bases. This clonotype was found many times. Alongside a J-beta primer mix, a sample-barcoded 5' primer served in a second PCR lasting 7 to 11 cycles. From the 5' RACE reads, TCRdb called clonotypes with MiXCR, one entry per CDR3 protein. The sample has approximately 960,000 distinct CDR3 sequences, almost 30% seen once. Another study also made use of these data, one on T cells of mothers and their children.

The receptor comes from a woman aged 40 to 55 in good health. J is TRBJ2-7 and V is TRBV5-5; 7 bases are shared with TRBD2. The specimen sequenced was blood. DNA for the CDR3: TGTGCCAGCAGCTTGACCAGGGAGGGGTCTACAAAGCAGTACTTC. Translation: CASSLTREGSTKQYF.